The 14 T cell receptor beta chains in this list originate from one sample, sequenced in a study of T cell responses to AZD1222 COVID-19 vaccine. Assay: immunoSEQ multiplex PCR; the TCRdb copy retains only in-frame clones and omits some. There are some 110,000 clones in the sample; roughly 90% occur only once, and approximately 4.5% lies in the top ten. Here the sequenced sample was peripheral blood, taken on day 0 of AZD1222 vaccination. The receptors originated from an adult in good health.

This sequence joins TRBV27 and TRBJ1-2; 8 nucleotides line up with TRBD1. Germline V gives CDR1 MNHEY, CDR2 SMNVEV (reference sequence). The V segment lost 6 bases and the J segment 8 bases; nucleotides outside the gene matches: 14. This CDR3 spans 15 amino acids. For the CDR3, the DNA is TGTGCCAGCAGCCCCCTACAGGGGGGCGCGCTGGGCTACACCTTC. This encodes CASSPLQGGALGYTF.

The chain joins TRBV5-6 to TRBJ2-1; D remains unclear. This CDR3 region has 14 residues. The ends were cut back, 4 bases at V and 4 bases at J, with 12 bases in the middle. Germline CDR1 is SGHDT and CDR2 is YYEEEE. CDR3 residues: CASSLEGLYNEQFF. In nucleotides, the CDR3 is TGTGCCAGCAGCCTCGAAGGGTTATACAATGAGCAGTTCTTC.

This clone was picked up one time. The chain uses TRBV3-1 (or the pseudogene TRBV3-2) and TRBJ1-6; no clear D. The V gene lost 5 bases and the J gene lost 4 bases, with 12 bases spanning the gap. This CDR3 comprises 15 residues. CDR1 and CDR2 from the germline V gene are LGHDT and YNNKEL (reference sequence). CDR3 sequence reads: CASSLNTGYNSPLHF. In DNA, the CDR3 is TGTGCCAGCAGCTTGAACACCGGGTATAATTCACCCCTCCACTTT.

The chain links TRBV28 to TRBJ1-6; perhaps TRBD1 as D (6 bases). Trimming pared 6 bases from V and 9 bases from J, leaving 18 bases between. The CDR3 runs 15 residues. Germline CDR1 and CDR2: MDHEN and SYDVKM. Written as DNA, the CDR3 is TGTGCCAGCAGCCACCGGGGGCGAATGGGTTCACCCCTCCACTTT. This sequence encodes CASSHRGRMGSPLHF.

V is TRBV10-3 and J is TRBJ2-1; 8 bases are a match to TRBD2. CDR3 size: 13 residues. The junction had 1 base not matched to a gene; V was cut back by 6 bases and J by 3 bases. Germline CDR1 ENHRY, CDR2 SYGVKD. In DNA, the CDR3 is TGTGCCATCAGCGGGGGGGGCTACAATGAGCAGTTCTTC. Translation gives CAISGGGYNEQFF.

CDR3 sequence reads: CASSPPGTYEQYF. The DNA of the CDR3 is TGTGCCAGCTCACCGCCAGGTACCTACGAGCAGTACTTC. This chain joins TRBV18 and TRBJ2-7; D remains ambiguous. The CDR3 is 13 residues long. V lost 3 bases to trimming and J lost 2 bases, with 8 bases between them. Germline-derived CDR1 and CDR2 are KGHSH and LQKENI. Combining the CDR3 with reference TRBV18 and TRBJ2-7 gives the whole variable domain NAGVMQNPRHLVRRRGQEARLRCSPMKGHSHVYWYRQLPEEGLKFMVYLQKENIIDESGMPKERFSAEFPKEGPSILRIQQVVRGDSAAYFCASSPPGTYEQYFGPGTRLTVT.

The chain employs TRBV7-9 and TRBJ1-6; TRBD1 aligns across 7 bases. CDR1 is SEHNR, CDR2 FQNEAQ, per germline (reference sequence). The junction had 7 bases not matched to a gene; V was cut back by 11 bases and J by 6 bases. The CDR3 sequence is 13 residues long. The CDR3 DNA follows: TGTGCCCACCGGGACAGTGTTAATTCACCCCTCCACTTT. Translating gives CAHRDSVNSPLHF.

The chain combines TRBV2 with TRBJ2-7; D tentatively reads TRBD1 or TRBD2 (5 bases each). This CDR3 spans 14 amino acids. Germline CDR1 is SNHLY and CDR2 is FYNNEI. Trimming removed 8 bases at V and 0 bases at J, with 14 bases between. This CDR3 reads CASGRDGDSYEQYF. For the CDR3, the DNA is TGTGCCAGCGGCCGGGACGGCGACTCCTACGAGCAGTACTTC.

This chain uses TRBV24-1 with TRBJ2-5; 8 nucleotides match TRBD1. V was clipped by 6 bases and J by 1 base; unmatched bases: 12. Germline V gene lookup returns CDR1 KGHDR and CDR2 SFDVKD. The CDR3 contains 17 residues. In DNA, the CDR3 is TGTGCCACCAGTTCGAAGGGGGGACAGGTAGCCCAAGAGACCCAGTACTTC. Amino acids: CATSSKGGQVAQETQYF.

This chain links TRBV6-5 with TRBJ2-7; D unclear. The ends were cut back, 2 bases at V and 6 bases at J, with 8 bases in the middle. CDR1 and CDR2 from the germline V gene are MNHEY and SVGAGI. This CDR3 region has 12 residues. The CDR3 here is CASSYRHGEQYF. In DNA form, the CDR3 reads TGTGCCAGCAGTTACCGTCATGGCGAGCAGTACTTC.

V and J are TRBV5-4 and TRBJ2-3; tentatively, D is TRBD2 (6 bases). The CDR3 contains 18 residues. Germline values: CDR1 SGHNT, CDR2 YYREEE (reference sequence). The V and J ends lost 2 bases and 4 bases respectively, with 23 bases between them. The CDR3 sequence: CASSFPGPSGLPPDTQYF. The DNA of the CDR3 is TGTGCCAGCAGCTTCCCAGGACCCAGCGGACTACCGCCAGATACGCAGTATTTT.

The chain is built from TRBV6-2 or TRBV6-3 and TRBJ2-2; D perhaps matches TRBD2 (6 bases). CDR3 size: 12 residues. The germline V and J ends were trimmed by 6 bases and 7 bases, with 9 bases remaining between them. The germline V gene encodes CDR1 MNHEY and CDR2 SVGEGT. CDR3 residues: CASSLGGGELFF. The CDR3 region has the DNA TGTGCCAGCAGCCTCGGGGGCGGGGAGCTGTTTTTT.

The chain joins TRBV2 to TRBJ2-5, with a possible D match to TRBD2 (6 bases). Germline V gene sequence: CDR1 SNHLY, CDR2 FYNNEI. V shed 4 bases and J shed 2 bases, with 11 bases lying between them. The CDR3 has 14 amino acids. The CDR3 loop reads CASSVEGLQETQYF. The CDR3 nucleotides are TGTGCCAGCAGTGTGGAGGGACTTCAAGAGACCCAGTACTTC.

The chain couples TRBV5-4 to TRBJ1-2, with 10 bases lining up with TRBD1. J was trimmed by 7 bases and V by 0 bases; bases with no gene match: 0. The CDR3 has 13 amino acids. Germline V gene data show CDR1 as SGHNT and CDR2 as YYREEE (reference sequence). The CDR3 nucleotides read TGTGCCAGCAGCTTGGGGGACAGGGGTGGCTACACCTTC. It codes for CASSLGDRGGYTF.